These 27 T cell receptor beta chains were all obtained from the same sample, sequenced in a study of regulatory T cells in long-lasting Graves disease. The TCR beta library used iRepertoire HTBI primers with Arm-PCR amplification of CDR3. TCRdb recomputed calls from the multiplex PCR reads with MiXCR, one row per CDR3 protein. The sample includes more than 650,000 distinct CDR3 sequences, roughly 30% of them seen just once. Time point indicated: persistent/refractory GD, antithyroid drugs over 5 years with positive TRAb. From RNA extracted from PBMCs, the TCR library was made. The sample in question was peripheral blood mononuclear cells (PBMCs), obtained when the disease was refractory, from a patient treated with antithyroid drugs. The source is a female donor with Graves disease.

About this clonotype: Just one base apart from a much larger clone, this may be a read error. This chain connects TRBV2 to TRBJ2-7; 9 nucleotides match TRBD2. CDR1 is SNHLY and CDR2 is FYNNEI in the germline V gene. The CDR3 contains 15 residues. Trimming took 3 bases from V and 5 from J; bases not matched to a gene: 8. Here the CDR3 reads CASSDDSGGLNEQYF. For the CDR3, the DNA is TGTGCCAGCAGTGACGATAGCGGGGGACTAAACGAGCAGTACTTC.

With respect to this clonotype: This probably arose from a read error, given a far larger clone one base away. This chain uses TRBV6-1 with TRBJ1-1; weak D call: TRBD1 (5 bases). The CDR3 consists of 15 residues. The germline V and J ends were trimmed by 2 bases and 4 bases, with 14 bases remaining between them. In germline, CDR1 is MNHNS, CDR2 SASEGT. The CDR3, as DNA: TGTGCCAGCAGTGAAATGCAGGGCATGAGCACTGAAGCTTTCTTT. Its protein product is CASSEMQGMSTEAFF.

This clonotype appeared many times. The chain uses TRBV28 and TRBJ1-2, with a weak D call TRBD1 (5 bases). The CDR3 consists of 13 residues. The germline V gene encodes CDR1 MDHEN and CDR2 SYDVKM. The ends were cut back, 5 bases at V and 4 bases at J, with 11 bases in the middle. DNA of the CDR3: TGTGCCAGCAGTAAGACAGTCTCCTATGGCTACACCTTC. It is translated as CASSKTVSYGYTF.

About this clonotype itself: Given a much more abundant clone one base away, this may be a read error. The CDR3 here is CASGYEARYEQYF. CDR3 sequence (DNA): TGTGCCAGCGGGTACGAGGCCCGCTACGAGCAGTACTTC. The rearrangement uses TRBV2 and TRBJ2-7; no clear D. Trimming cost V 8 bases and J 3 bases, with 14 bases left between them. Germline V gives CDR1 SNHLY, CDR2 FYNNEI. This CDR3 is 13 amino acids long.

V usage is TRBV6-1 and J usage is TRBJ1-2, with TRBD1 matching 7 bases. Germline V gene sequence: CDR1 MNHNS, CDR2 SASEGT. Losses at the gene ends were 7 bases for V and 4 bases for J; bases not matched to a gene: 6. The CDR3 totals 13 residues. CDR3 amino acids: CASTLGQLYGYTF. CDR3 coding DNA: TGTGCCAGCACACTGGGACAGCTCTATGGCTACACCTTC.

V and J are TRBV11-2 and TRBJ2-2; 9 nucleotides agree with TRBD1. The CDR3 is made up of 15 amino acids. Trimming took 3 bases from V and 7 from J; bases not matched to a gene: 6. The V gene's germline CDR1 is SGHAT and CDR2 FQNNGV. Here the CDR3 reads CASSLRTGDHGELFF. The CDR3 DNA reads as TGTGCCAGCAGCTTGCGGACAGGGGATCACGGGGAGCTGTTTTTT.

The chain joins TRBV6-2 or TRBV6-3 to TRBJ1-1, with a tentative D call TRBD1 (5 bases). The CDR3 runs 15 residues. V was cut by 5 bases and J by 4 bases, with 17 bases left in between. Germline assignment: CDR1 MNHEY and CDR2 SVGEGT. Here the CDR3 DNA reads TGTGCCAGCAGTGACCTGGGCGGGGGGTCCACTGAAGCTTTCTTT. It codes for CASSDLGGGSTEAFF.

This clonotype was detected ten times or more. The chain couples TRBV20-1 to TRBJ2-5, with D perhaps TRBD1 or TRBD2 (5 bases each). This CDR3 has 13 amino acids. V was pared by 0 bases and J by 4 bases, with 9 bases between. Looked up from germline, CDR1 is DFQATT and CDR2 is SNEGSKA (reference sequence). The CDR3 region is CSARDVGGETQYF. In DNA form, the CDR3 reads TGCAGTGCTAGAGACGTTGGGGGAGAGACCCAGTACTTC.

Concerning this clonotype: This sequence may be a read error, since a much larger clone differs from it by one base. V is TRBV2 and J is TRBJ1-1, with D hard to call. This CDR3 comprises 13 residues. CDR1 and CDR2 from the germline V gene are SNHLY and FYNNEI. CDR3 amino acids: CASSEEEGTEALF. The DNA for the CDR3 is TGTGCCAGCAGTGAAGAAGAGGGAACTGAAGCTCTCTTT.

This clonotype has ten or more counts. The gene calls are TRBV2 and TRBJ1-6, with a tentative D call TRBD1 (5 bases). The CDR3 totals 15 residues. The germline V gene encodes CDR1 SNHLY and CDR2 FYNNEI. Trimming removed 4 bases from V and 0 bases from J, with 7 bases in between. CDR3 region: CASSAGSSYNSPLHF. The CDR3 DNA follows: TGTGCCAGCAGTGCAGGGAGCTCCTATAATTCACCCCTCCACTTT.

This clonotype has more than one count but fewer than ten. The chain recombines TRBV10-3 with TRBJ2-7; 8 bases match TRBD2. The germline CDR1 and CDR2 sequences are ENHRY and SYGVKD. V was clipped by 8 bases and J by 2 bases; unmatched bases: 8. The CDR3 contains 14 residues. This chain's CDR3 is CAIRDSGKAYEQYF. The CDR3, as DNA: TGTGCCATCCGGGATAGCGGGAAAGCCTACGAGCAGTACTTC.

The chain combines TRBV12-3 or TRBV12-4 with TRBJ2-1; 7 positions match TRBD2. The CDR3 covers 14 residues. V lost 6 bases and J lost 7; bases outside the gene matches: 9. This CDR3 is CASRRPGGRNEQFF. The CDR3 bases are TGTGCCAGCAGGAGACCGGGGGGACGGAATGAGCAGTTCTTC.

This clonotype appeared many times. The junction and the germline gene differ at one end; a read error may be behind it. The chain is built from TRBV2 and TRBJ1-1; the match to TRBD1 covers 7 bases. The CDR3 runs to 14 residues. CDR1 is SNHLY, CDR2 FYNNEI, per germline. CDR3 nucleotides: TGTGCCAGCAGTGAGAGACAGGGTAACAATGAAGCTTTCTTT. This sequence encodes CASSERQGNNEAFF.

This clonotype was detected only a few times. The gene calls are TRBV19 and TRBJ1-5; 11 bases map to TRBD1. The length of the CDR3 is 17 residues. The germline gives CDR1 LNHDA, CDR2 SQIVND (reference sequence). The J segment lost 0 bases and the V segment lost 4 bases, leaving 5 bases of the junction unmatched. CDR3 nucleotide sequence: TGTGCCAGTAGTACTCGGACAGGGGGCCTTAGCAATCAGCCCCAGCATTTT. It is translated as CASSTRTGGLSNQPQHF.

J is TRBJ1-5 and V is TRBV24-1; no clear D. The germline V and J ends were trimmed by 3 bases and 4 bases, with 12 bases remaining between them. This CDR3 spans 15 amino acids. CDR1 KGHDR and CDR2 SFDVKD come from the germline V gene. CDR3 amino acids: CATSDRSSGNQPQHF. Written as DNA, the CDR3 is TGTGCCACCAGTGATCGAAGCTCGGGGAATCAGCCCCAGCATTTT.

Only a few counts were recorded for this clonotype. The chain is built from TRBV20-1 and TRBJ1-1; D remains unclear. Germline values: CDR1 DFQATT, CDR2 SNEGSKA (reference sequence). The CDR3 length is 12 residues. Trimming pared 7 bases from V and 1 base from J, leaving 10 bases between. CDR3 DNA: TGCAGTGGCAATGGTGAGAACACTGAAGCTTTCTTT. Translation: CSGNGENTEAFF.

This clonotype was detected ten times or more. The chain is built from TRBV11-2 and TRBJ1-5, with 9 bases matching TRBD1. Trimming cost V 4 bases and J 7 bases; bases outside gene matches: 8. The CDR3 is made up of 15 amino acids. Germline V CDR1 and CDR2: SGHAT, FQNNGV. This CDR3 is CASSYGTGSEQPQHF. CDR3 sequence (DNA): TGTGCCAGCAGCTACGGGACAGGGTCGGAACAGCCCCAGCATTTT.

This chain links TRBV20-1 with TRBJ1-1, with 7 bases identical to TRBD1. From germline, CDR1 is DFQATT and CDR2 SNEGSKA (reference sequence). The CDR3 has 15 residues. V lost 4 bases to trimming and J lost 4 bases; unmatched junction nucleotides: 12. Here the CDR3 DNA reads TGCAGTGCTATAACACAGGGGAAGGGCGGCACTGAAGCTTTCTTT. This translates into CSAITQGKGGTEAFF.

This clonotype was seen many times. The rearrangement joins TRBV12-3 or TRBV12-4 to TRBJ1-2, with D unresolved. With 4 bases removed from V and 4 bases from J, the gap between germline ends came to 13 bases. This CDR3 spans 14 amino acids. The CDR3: CASSSHDGRYGYTF. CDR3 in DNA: TGTGCCAGCAGTTCCCACGACGGTCGCTATGGCTACACCTTC.

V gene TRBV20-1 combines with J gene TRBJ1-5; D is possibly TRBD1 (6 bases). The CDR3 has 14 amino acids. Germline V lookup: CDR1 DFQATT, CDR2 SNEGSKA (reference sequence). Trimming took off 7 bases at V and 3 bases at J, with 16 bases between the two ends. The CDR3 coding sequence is TGCAGTGGCATGATGGGGGGGGCCAATCAGCCCCAGCATTTT. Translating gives CSGMMGGANQPQHF.

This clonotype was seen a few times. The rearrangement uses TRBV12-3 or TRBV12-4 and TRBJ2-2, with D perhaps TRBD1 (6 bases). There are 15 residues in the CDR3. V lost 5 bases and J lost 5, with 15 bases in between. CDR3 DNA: TGTGCCAGCAGTAGCTGGACAGTTAATACCGGGGAGCTGTTTTTT. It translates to CASSSWTVNTGELFF.

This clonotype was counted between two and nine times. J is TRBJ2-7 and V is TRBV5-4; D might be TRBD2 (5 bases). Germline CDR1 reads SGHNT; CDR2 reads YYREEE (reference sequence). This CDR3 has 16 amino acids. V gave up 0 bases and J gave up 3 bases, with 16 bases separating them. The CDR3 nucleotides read TGTGCCAGCAGCTTGGGCCCCACCAGAGGGATCTACGAGCAGTACTTC. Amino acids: CASSLGPTRGIYEQYF.

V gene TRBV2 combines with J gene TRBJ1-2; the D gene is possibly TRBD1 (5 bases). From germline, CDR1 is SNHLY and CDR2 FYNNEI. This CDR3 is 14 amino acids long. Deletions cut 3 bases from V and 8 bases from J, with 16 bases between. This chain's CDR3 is CASSEMGVLWGYTF. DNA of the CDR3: TGTGCCAGCAGTGAGATGGGGGTTCTCTGGGGCTACACCTTC.

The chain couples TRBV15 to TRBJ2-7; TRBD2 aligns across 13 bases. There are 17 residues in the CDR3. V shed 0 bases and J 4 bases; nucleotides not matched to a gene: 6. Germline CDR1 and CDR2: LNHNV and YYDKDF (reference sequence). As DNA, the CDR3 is TGTGCCACCAGCAGAGATTTAGGACTAGCGGGAGTTTACGAGCAGTACTTC. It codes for CATSRDLGLAGVYEQYF.

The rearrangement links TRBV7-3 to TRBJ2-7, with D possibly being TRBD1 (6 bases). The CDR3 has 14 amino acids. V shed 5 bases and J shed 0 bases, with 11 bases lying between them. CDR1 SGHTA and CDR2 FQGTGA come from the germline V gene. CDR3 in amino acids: CASSPGQNSYEQYF. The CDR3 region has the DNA TGTGCCAGCAGCCCGGGACAAAACTCCTACGAGCAGTACTTC.

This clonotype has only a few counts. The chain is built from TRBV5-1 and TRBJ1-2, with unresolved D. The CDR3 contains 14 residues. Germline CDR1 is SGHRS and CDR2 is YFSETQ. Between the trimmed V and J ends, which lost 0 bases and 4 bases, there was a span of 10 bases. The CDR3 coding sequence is TGCGCCAGCAGCTTGGACGACGTCGCCTATGGCTACACCTTC. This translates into CASSLDDVAYGYTF.

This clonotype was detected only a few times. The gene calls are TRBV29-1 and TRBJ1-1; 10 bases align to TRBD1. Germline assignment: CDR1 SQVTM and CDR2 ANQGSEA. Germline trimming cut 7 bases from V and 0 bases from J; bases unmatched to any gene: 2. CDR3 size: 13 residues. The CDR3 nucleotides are TGCAGCGCCGGACAGGGGGTGAACACTGAAGCTTTCTTT. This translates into CSAGQGVNTEAFF.